The 21 T cell receptor beta chains given below trace back to one sample, sequenced in a study of PD-1 and CTLA-4 blockade in melanoma. Here immunoSEQ multiplex PCR was the method, and the copy in TCRdb shows in-frame clones only, minus some. The sample has roughly 16,000 clones, around 70% seen once; the top ten hold roughly 15%. The sample was CD8+ T cells from peripheral blood, taken before anti-PD-1 treatment. These receptors were taken from a human donor with melanoma.

This clone appeared a few times. This chain connects TRBV3-1 (or the pseudogene TRBV3-2) to TRBJ1-6, with 10 positions matching TRBD1. CDR1 is LGHDT and CDR2 is YNNKEL in the germline V gene (reference sequence). The CDR3 is 16 amino acids. The V gene end was trimmed by 0 bases and the J gene end by 7 bases; junction bases not matched to a gene: 3. The DNA of the CDR3 is TGTGCCAGCAGCCAAGAAGGGACAGGGGACAATTCACCCCTCCACTTT. As protein: CASSQEGTGDNSPLHF.

J is TRBJ1-4 and V is TRBV14; no firm D call. The CDR3 runs to 16 residues. Germline V gene lookup returns CDR1 SGHDN and CDR2 FVKESK. Trimming shortened V by 4 bases and J by 0 bases, and 12 bases separated the two germline ends. This CDR3 reads CASSRGSYATNEKLFF. CDR3 coding DNA: TGTGCCAGCAGCCGCGGCAGTTATGCAACTAATGAAAAACTGTTTTTT.

The table lists this clone with a few counts. The chain has TRBV11-3 and TRBJ2-7; D may correspond to TRBD1 or TRBD2 (5 bases each). The germline CDR1 and CDR2 sequences are SGHNT and YENEEA. This CDR3 is 14 amino acids long. Trimming took off 4 bases at V and 1 base at J, with 11 bases between the two ends. The CDR3 DNA reads as TGTGCCAGCAGCTCGCCGAGGGGATCCTACGAGCAGTACTTC. Its translation is CASSSPRGSYEQYF.

The chain links TRBV5-5 to TRBJ1-2; 8 nucleotides line up with TRBD1. Germline V gene sequence: CDR1 SGHKS, CDR2 YYEKEE (reference sequence). V was clipped by 0 bases and J by 0 bases; unmatched bases: 4. The CDR3 totals 16 residues. The CDR3 region has the DNA TGTGCCAGCAGCTTGGAGGACAGGGCATCTAACTATGGCTACACCTTC. It codes for CASSLEDRASNYGYTF.

This clone turned up a few times. The V gene is TRBV29-1, the J gene TRBJ2-1, with 7 bases that match TRBD2. Looked up from germline, CDR1 is SQVTM and CDR2 is ANQGSEA. V was clipped by 4 bases and J by 4 bases; unmatched bases: 22. The CDR3 length is 19 residues. For the CDR3, the DNA is TGCAGCGTTGGATTGGAGAGCGGGAATCCCCGGGTGATATACAATGAGCAGTTCTTC. Protein sequence: CSVGLESGNPRVIYNEQFF.

The chain employs TRBV2 and TRBJ1-1, with TRBD1 matching 11 bases. Germline assignment: CDR1 SNHLY and CDR2 FYNNEI. The CDR3 runs to 18 residues. Unmatched junction bases numbered 9, after V lost 2 bases and J lost 1 base. Written as DNA, the CDR3 is TGTGCCAGCAGTGAAAGGTGGGACAGGGGGGAGGGGAACACTGAAGCTTTCTTT. This sequence encodes CASSERWDRGEGNTEAFF.

The V and J genes are TRBV6-6 and TRBJ2-7; D may be TRBD1 or TRBD2 (5 bases each). Between the trimmed V and J ends, which lost 3 bases and 0 bases, there was a span of 12 bases. The CDR3 is 15 amino acids. Germline CDR1 is MNHNY and CDR2 is SVGAGI (reference sequence). The CDR3 region has the DNA TGTGCCAGCAGTTATCACGGGACGGACTCCTACGAGCAGTACTTC. Translating it yields CASSYHGTDSYEQYF.

This clone was counted between two and nine times. The chain employs TRBV7-2 and TRBJ1-6, with D maybe TRBD1 (5 bases). Germline CDR1 SGHTA, CDR2 FQGNSA. The CDR3 consists of 14 residues. V was cut by 3 bases and J by 10 bases, with 13 bases left in between. In DNA, the CDR3 is TGTGCCAGCAGCTTGATCTTGGACAACTCACCCCTCCACTTT. This sequence encodes CASSLILDNSPLHF.

This clone appeared a few times. The chain has TRBV7-9 and TRBJ1-5; no reliable D call. Germline V CDR1 and CDR2: SEHNR, FQNEAQ (reference sequence). Between the trimmed V and J ends, which lost 5 bases and 0 bases, there was a span of 8 bases. There are 14 residues in the CDR3. The CDR3: CASSPSYSNQPQHF. The CDR3 DNA reads as TGTGCCAGCAGCCCCTCGTATAGCAATCAGCCCCAGCATTTT.

The chain recombines TRBV5-6 with TRBJ2-1; 7 bases are shared with TRBD1. The CDR3 runs to 17 residues. Germline CDR1 reads SGHDT; CDR2 reads YYEEEE. Germline trimming cut 4 bases from V and 0 bases from J; bases unmatched to any gene: 10. This chain's CDR3 is CASSDTGEASSYNEQFF. The DNA for the CDR3 is TGTGCCAGCAGCGATACAGGGGAAGCGAGCTCCTACAATGAGCAGTTCTTC. The whole variable domain, remainder taken from reference TRBV5-6 and TRBJ2-1, is DAGVTQSPTHLIKTRGQQVTLRCSPKSGHDTVSWYQQALGQGPQFIFQYYEEEERQRGNFPDRFSGHQFPNYSSELNVNALLLGDSALYLCASSDTGEASSYNEQFFGPGTRLTVL.

The chain couples TRBV6-1 to TRBJ2-7; D is unresolved. With 1 base removed from V and 4 bases from J, the gap between germline ends came to 8 bases. Germline lookup yields CDR1 MNHNS and CDR2 SASEGT. This CDR3 contains 13 residues. The CDR3 DNA reads as TGTGCCAGCAGTGAAGGACCAGAATACGAGCAGTACTTC. Translation: CASSEGPEYEQYF.

This chain joins TRBV29-1 and TRBJ2-1; D call uncertain. This CDR3 spans 15 amino acids. CDR1 and CDR2 (germline): SQVTM, ANQGSEA. With 3 bases removed from V and 3 bases from J, the gap between germline ends came to 15 bases. Here the CDR3 DNA reads TGCAGCGTTGACGCCCTGGGCACCTACTACAATGAGCAGTTCTTC. The encoded protein is CSVDALGTYYNEQFF.

The rearrangement uses TRBV12-3 or TRBV12-4 and TRBJ2-3; D not certain. Trimming cost V 7 bases and J 1 base, with 6 bases left between them. The CDR3 loop spans 12 amino acids. This CDR3 reads CASNRGTDTQYF. The CDR3 DNA sequence: TGTGCCAGCAATAGGGGCACAGATACGCAGTATTTT.

The rearrangement links TRBV14 to TRBJ2-3, with D tentatively TRBD2 (5 bases). Germline V gene lookup returns CDR1 SGHDN and CDR2 FVKESK. This CDR3 contains 16 residues. The V end lost 4 bases, the J end lost 0 bases, and 14 bases lay between the germline ends. DNA for the CDR3: TGTGCCAGCAGCCGGCGGGCGGCGACTAGCACAGATACGCAGTATTTT. Its protein product is CASSRRAATSTDTQYF.

This clone was detected only a few times. The V gene is TRBV15, the J gene TRBJ2-1, with a possible D match to TRBD1 (6 bases). Germline CDR1 reads LNHNV; CDR2 reads YYDKDF (reference sequence). The CDR3 loop spans 12 amino acids. Trimming shortened V by 8 bases and J by 7 bases, and 12 bases separated the two germline ends. For the CDR3, the DNA is TGTGCCACCGATACAGGGCATAATGAGCAGTTCTTC. This sequence encodes CATDTGHNEQFF.

The rearrangement joins TRBV24-1 to TRBJ2-2; D is unresolved. The CDR3 has 12 amino acids. The V end lost 2 bases, the J end lost 8 bases, and 5 bases lay between the germline ends. Germline V gives CDR1 KGHDR, CDR2 SFDVKD. In nucleotides, the CDR3 is TGTGCCACCAGTGATTCGACGGGGGAGCTGTTTTTT. This gives the protein CATSDSTGELFF.

This clone was seen a handful of times. The chain's CDR3 is CASSTAGSQADTQYF. In DNA, the CDR3 is TGTGCCAGTAGTACAGCAGGTTCCCAGGCGGATACGCAGTATTTT. The V gene is TRBV19, the J gene TRBJ2-3; D not certain. V lost 4 bases and J 6 bases, leaving 17 bases between the germline ends. Germline V gene data show CDR1 as LNHDA and CDR2 as SQIVND (reference sequence). This CDR3 has 15 amino acids.

A remark on this clone: This may arise from a read error, as a much more abundant clone is one base away. The rearrangement joins TRBV4-1 to TRBJ1-1; 9 bases fit TRBD1. The J segment lost 2 bases and the V segment lost 4 bases, leaving 2 bases of the junction unmatched. The CDR3 has 14 residues. Germline CDR1 and CDR2: MGHRA and YSYEKL. CDR3 DNA: TGCGCCAGCAGCCGCACAGGGGGCAACACTGAAGCTTTCTTT. This gives the protein CASSRTGGNTEAFF.

This clone was detected a few times. The rearrangement links TRBV19 to TRBJ1-5; the D is unclear. Germline V gene lookup returns CDR1 LNHDA and CDR2 SQIVND (reference sequence). Trimming stripped 10 bases from V and 3 bases from J, with 19 bases between. This CDR3 has 15 amino acids. CDR3 nucleotide sequence: TGTGCCACCAACAAGTACGGGGTGGACAATCAGCCCCAGCATTTT. Its translation: CATNKYGVDNQPQHF.

The chain recombines TRBV6-2 or TRBV6-3 with TRBJ2-7; 13 bases align to TRBD2. The CDR3 consists of 15 residues. In germline, CDR1 is MNHEY, CDR2 SVGEGT. V shed 6 bases and J 2 bases; nucleotides not matched to a gene: 4. The CDR3 coding sequence is TGTGCCAGCAGCGTAACTAGCGGGGGGGCCTACGAGCAGTACTTC. This codes for CASSVTSGGAYEQYF.

This clone appeared once. This sequence joins TRBV6-5 and TRBJ2-7; D is uncertain. This CDR3 spans 11 amino acids. Germline lookup yields CDR1 MNHEY and CDR2 SVGAGI. The V end was cut by 8 bases, the J end by 3 bases, with 8 bases between. CDR3 sequence: CASGVNYEQYF. The CDR3 coding sequence is TGTGCCAGCGGAGTAAACTACGAGCAGTACTTC.